A single sample is the source of the 27 T cell receptor beta chains below, sequenced in a study of vaccination effects on CD4 cells after COVID-19. Sequencing was performed with immunoSEQ multiplex PCR; in TCRdb, only in-frame clones are kept and a portion is missing. Of tens of thousands of clones detected, 77% appear once; the ten largest clones hold approximately 2%. No cognate antigen is known for these TCRs. Culturing for more than eight days preceded CD4+ T cell isolation. This specimen consisted of CD4+ T cells from PBMCs cultured without peptide, obtained before COVID-19 vaccination. Receptors were obtained from a human donor who received a COVID-19 vaccine.

The chain links TRBV3-1 (or the pseudogene TRBV3-2) to TRBJ1-2, with D possibly TRBD1 on 5 matching bases. Germline V lookup: CDR1 LGHDT, CDR2 YNNKEL (reference sequence). The V gene lost 3 bases and the J gene lost 0 bases, with 8 bases spanning the gap. This CDR3 region has 14 residues. CDR3 nucleotides: TGTGCCAGCAGCCACCGGGGGACTAACTATGGCTACACCTTC. This translates into CASSHRGTNYGYTF.

This sequence joins TRBV6-5 and TRBJ2-5; D could derive from TRBD1 or TRBD2 (5 bases each). V was cut by 8 bases and J by 5 bases, with 15 bases left in between. The CDR3 covers 13 residues. CDR1 is MNHEY and CDR2 is SVGAGI in the germline V gene. CDR3 amino acids: CASRSLAGETQYF. The CDR3 DNA reads as TGTGCCAGCCGAAGTCTAGCAGGGGAGACCCAGTACTTC.

CDR3 in DNA: TGTGCCAGCTCACCAAGTAGTCGGGGGACAGGTCCCTCTGGGGCCAACGTCCTGACTTTC. Protein sequence: CASSPSSRGTGPSGANVLTF. The chain joins TRBV18 to TRBJ2-6; 8 bases fit TRBD1. V lost 2 bases, J lost 0 bases, and 12 bases stayed unmatched. From germline, CDR1 is KGHSH and CDR2 LQKENI. The CDR3 loop spans 20 amino acids.

V is TRBV7-9 and J is TRBJ2-2; D is uncertain. The CDR3 totals 16 residues. V was pared by 0 bases and J by 2 bases, with 10 bases between. Germline V lookup: CDR1 SEHNR, CDR2 FQNEAQ (reference sequence). CDR3 nucleotide sequence: TGTGCCAGCAGCTTAGCGCTCACGGATAACACCGGGGAGCTGTTTTTT. This codes for CASSLALTDNTGELFF. The whole variable domain, remainder taken from reference TRBV7-9 and TRBJ2-2, is DTGVSQNPRHKITKRGQNVTFRCDPISEHNRLYWYRQTLGQGPEFLTYFQNEAQLEKSRLLSDRFSAERPKGSFSTLEIQRTEQGDSAMYLCASSLALTDNTGELFFGEGSRLTVL.

This clone was counted only a few times. The V call is TRBV6-2 or TRBV6-3, the J call TRBJ2-7; D not resolved. V lost 5 bases, J lost 3 bases, and 5 bases lay in between. CDR1 is MNHEY and CDR2 is SVGEGT in the germline V gene. The CDR3 spans 11 residues. The CDR3 reads CASSGNYEQYV. Here the CDR3 DNA reads TGTGCCAGCAGTGGGAACTACGAGCAGTACGTC.

V usage is TRBV28 and J usage is TRBJ2-7, with a weak D call TRBD1 (5 bases). V gave up 6 bases and J gave up 4 bases, with 13 bases separating them. CDR3 length: 13 amino acids. The germline V gene encodes CDR1 MDHEN and CDR2 SYDVKM. CDR3 amino acids: CASSLGHRYEQYV. In DNA form, the CDR3 reads TGTGCCAGCAGCCTCGGACATCGTTACGAGCAGTACGTC.

The rearrangement joins TRBV3-1 (or the pseudogene TRBV3-2) to TRBJ2-3; D is unclear. V was shortened by 4 bases and J by 0 bases, with 8 bases between the two germline ends. The CDR3 runs 14 residues. Germline CDR1 is LGHDT and CDR2 is YNNKEL (reference sequence). The CDR3 region is CASSRAASTDTQYF. DNA of the CDR3: TGTGCCAGCAGCCGGGCGGCTAGCACAGATACGCAGTATTTT.

The chain couples TRBV6-5 to TRBJ1-6; D is ambiguous. Germline CDR1 reads MNHEY; CDR2 reads SVGAGI. Trimming cost V 2 bases and J 9 bases, with 14 bases left between them. The CDR3 sequence is 15 residues long. The chain's CDR3 is CASSYDNNLGSPLHF. CDR3 DNA sequence: TGTGCCAGCAGTTACGATAACAACCTCGGTTCACCCCTCCACTTT.

This chain uses TRBV24-1 with TRBJ2-1; 9 bases agree with TRBD1. The germline CDR1 and CDR2 sequences are KGHDR and SFDVKD. This CDR3 is 15 amino acids long. Trimming at V came to 3 bases and at J to 4 bases, leaving 3 bases not matched to a gene. The CDR3 is CATSDRTGAYNEQFF. The CDR3 nucleotides are TGTGCCACCAGTGATAGGACAGGGGCATACAATGAGCAGTTCTTC.

This chain uses TRBV6-5 with TRBJ2-2; the match to TRBD1 covers 10 bases. Germline CDR1 is MNHEY and CDR2 is SVGAGI. J lost 3 bases, V lost 6 bases, and 1 base had no gene match. This CDR3 comprises 14 residues. The CDR3 sequence is CASRGTGDTGELFF. CDR3 DNA sequence: TGTGCCAGCAGAGGGACAGGGGACACCGGGGAGCTGTTTTTT.

This chain links TRBV6-6 with TRBJ2-7; TRBD1 matches at 9 bases. The CDR3 covers 15 residues. Germline values: CDR1 MNHNY, CDR2 SVGAGI (reference sequence). Unmatched junction bases numbered 7, after V lost 6 bases and J lost 1 base. The DNA of the CDR3 is TGTGCCAGCAGGCGTTCGGGACAGGGTTCCTACGAGCAGTACGTC. Encoded protein: CASRRSGQGSYEQYV.

The chain links TRBV25-1 to TRBJ1-2; D gene uncertain. The CDR3 has 15 residues. The V end was cut by 1 base, the J end by 4 bases, with 13 bases between. Germline CDR1 is MGHDK and CDR2 is SYGVNS. This CDR3 reads CASSEFSDAFYGYTF. CDR3 DNA sequence: TGTGCCAGCAGTGAATTTTCGGATGCCTTCTATGGCTACACCTTC.

The chain joins TRBV27 to TRBJ2-1; D perhaps matches TRBD1 (6 bases). CDR1 and CDR2 from the germline V gene are MNHEY and SMNVEV (reference sequence). Trimming stripped 6 bases from V and 8 bases from J, with 17 bases between. CDR3 length: 14 residues. CDR3 residues: CASRYYRASDEQFF. In DNA form, the CDR3 reads TGTGCCAGCAGATACTACAGGGCCTCCGATGAGCAGTTCTTC.

This clone was counted only a few times. The chain joins TRBV19 to TRBJ2-3; unclear D gene. V gave up 3 bases and J gave up 6 bases, with 7 bases separating them. Per germline, CDR1 LNHDA and CDR2 SQIVND (reference sequence). CDR3 size: 12 residues. CDR3 protein: CASSMYGDTQYF. DNA for the CDR3: TGTGCCAGTAGTATGTACGGGGATACGCAGTATTTT.

As for this clone: Relative to the germline gene, one junction end is altered; a read error may explain this. The chain uses TRBV10-2 and TRBJ2-3; 8 positions match TRBD1. Germline V CDR1 and CDR2: WSHSY, SAAADI. CDR3 size: 14 residues. CDR3: CASGELQGADTQYF. The CDR3 DNA reads as TGCGCCAGCGGTGAGTTACAGGGGGCAGATACGCAGTATTTT.

This clone came up once. DNA for the CDR3: TGCGCCAGCAGCTCTCCTCTCTCTGGGGCCAACGTCCTGACTTTC. This sequence encodes CASSSPLSGANVLTF. V is TRBV5-1 and J is TRBJ2-6, with unresolved D. V was shortened by 3 bases and J by 0 bases, with 7 bases between the two germline ends. The CDR3 runs to 15 residues. CDR1 is SGHRS and CDR2 is YFSETQ in the germline V gene.

This clone was recorded once. V and J are TRBV7-2 and TRBJ1-6; D ambiguous. The CDR3 consists of 14 residues. The V gene lost 4 bases and the J gene lost 1 base, with 5 bases spanning the gap. The germline CDR1 and CDR2 sequences are SGHTA and FQGNSA. The CDR3 nucleotides read TGTGCCAGCAGCTCGGTTTCCTATAATTCACCCCTCCACTTT. The encoded protein is CASSSVSYNSPLHF. Combining the CDR3 with reference TRBV7-2 and TRBJ1-6 gives the whole variable domain GAGVSQSPSNKVTEKGKDVELRCDPISGHTALYWYRQSLGQGLEFLIYFQGNSAPDKSGLPSDRFSAERTGGSVSTLTIQRTQQEDSAVYLCASSSVSYNSPLHFGNGTRLTVT.

Points on this clone: Within the sample, other DNA sequences also encode this same CDR3. The rearrangement uses TRBV5-1 and TRBJ2-2; maybe TRBD2 (5 bases). The ends were cut back, 0 bases at V and 5 bases at J, with 11 bases in the middle. From germline, CDR1 is SGHRS and CDR2 YFSETQ. This CDR3 is built from 15 residues. The DNA for the CDR3 is TGCGCCAGCAGCTTGGAGGGTCGGGGAACCGGGGAGCTGTTTTTT. Translating it yields CASSLEGRGTGELFF.

The V and J genes are TRBV9 and TRBJ1-1; TRBD1 is a possible D gene (6 bases). The CDR3 length is 13 residues. V was clipped by 6 bases and J by 0 bases, with 9 bases between them. CDR1 and CDR2 from the germline V gene are SGDLS and YYNGEE. The CDR3 sequence: CASTGGLNTEAFF. CDR3 in DNA: TGTGCCAGCACCGGGGGCTTGAACACTGAAGCTTTCTTT.

The chain joins TRBV5-1 to TRBJ2-7; TRBD2 agrees at 9 bases. Germline CDR1 SGHRS, CDR2 YFSETQ. The V and J ends lost 3 bases and 2 bases, in that order; junction bases with no gene match: 15. The CDR3 extends over 18 amino acids. CDR3 DNA sequence: TGCGCCAGCAGCTCCGGCCCTCTTGCGGGGGGGGTTCCCTACGAGCAGTACGTC. Residues: CASSSGPLAGGVPYEQYV.

This rearrangement joins TRBV18 to TRBJ2-5; D possibly corresponds to TRBD2 (7 bases). The V end lost 3 bases, the J end lost 5 bases, and 19 bases lay between the germline ends. The CDR3 is 16 residues long. The germline gives CDR1 KGHSH, CDR2 LQKENI. CDR3 protein: CASSPGGRSSVETQYF. The CDR3 DNA reads TGTGCCAGCTCACCGGGGGGGCGGTCGTCGGTGGAGACCCAGTACTTC.

J is TRBJ2-3 and V is TRBV29-1; possible D gene TRBD1, 5 bases. Trimming took off 3 bases at V and 0 bases at J, with 22 bases between the two ends. CDR1 is SQVTM, CDR2 ANQGSEA, per germline. This CDR3 contains 18 residues. The chain's CDR3 is CSVEGGSTLGVSTDTQYF. The CDR3 DNA sequence: TGCAGCGTTGAGGGCGGCAGCACGCTAGGGGTTAGCACAGATACGCAGTATTTT.

This chain connects TRBV6-2 or TRBV6-3 to TRBJ1-6, with D perhaps matching TRBD1 (6 bases). This CDR3 is 14 amino acids long. Per the germline V gene, CDR1 is MNHEY and CDR2 is SVGEGT. V was trimmed by 5 bases and J by 9 bases, leaving 14 bases between them. CDR3 nucleotide sequence: TGTGCCAGCAGTCCGGGACAAGCGGTTTCACCCCTCCACTTT. Protein product: CASSPGQAVSPLHF.

The chain couples TRBV5-8 to TRBJ1-5; maybe TRBD1 (5 bases). Germline CDR1 is SGHTS and CDR2 is YDEGEE. The CDR3 spans 16 residues. V lost 5 bases and J 0 bases, leaving 15 bases between the germline ends. The CDR3 sequence is CASRRRGGYSNQPQHF. The DNA of the CDR3 is TGTGCCAGCAGAAGAAGGGGTGGGTATAGCAATCAGCCCCAGCATTTT.

This clone was observed once. The chain couples TRBV7-8 to TRBJ2-2; possible D gene TRBD2, 6 bases. Per germline, CDR1 SGHVS and CDR2 FQNEAQ. V was shortened by 3 bases and J by 6 bases, with 11 bases between the two germline ends. CDR3 length: 14 amino acids. DNA of the CDR3: TGTGCCAGCAGCTTTACCGGACTATCCGGGGAGCTGTTTTTT. Amino acids: CASSFTGLSGELFF.

This chain joins TRBV24-1 and TRBJ2-1; perhaps TRBD2 as D (6 bases). Germline lookup yields CDR1 KGHDR and CDR2 SFDVKD. This CDR3 region has 16 residues. Trimming shortened V by 2 bases and J by 0 bases, and 10 bases separated the two germline ends. CDR3 DNA: TGTGCCACCAGTGATTCGGCGGGGTACTCCTACAATGAGCAGTTCTTC. This gives the protein CATSDSAGYSYNEQFF.

In DNA form, the CDR3 reads TGTGCCAGCAGCCAAGGTACAGGGTTATCAAGTGGCTACACCTTC. The encoded protein is CASSQGTGLSSGYTF. J is TRBJ1-2 and V is TRBV3-1 (or the pseudogene TRBV3-2); tentatively, D is TRBD1 (6 bases). Germline V gene data show CDR1 as LGHDT and CDR2 as YNNKEL (reference sequence). CDR3 length: 15 amino acids. The V end was cut by 1 base, the J end by 7 bases, with 16 bases between.